This T cell receptor beta chain is drawn from a study of blood T cell repertoires in COVID-19. Study in general: From the United States, Italy and Spain came samples of acute and convalescent COVID-19. From T cells, B-cell-depleted T cells, or PBMCs came the material, which was cDNA or gDNA.

Authors' data handling: From reference gene primer amplification, estimates of nucleated cell counts were derived. Using immunoSEQ multiplex PCR, the repertoire was profiled, and TCRdb retains in-frame clones only, with some absent. That table supplies the V and J calls and clone size; D and trimming were determined from the DNA. The sample records tens of thousands of clones, about 81% being singletons. Germline V lookup: CDR1 DFQATT, CDR2 SNEGSKA (reference sequence). Trimming shortened V by 1 base and J by 9 bases, and 9 bases separated the two germline ends. This CDR3 contains 11 residues. The sequence derives from a man aged 80 or over with acute or convalescent COVID-19. Input material: peripheral blood. This chain uses TRBV20-1 with TRBJ1-1; D unclear. CDR3 in amino acids: CSARGGSKAFF. The CDR3 coding sequence is TGCAGTGCTAGAGGCGGGTCGAAAGCTTTCTTT.